These 28 T cell receptor beta chains share one sample of origin, sequenced in a study of cytomegalovirus exposure and HLA in healthy donors. Assay: immunoSEQ multiplex PCR; the TCRdb copy retains only in-frame clones and omits some. Of 55,000 to 70,000 clones in the sample, 92% were seen once. Sequenced input: PBMCs. The source is a man aged 18 to 35 in good health and CMV-seropositive.

The sample holds many counts of this clone. The rearrangement links TRBV2 to TRBJ1-4; D call uncertain. V was trimmed by 3 bases and J by 0 bases, leaving 8 bases between them. CDR3 length: 15 amino acids. From germline, CDR1 is SNHLY and CDR2 FYNNEI. DNA for the CDR3: TGTGCCAGCAGTGAGGGCGCCGCAACTAATGAAAAACTGTTTTTT. This encodes CASSEGAATNEKLFF.

The chain couples TRBV6-6 to TRBJ2-1; maybe TRBD2 (6 bases). Trimming removed 0 bases from V and 10 bases from J, with 7 bases in between. The CDR3 contains 12 residues. The germline V gene encodes CDR1 MNHNY and CDR2 SVGAGI (reference sequence). This CDR3 is CASSYSGLEQFF. The DNA of the CDR3 is TGTGCCAGCAGTTACTCAGGACTAGAGCAGTTCTTC.

The chain couples TRBV28 to TRBJ2-7; the match to TRBD2 covers 12 bases. Germline lookup yields CDR1 MDHEN and CDR2 SYDVKM. The CDR3 is 14 residues long. The V gene end was trimmed by 5 bases and the J gene end by 4 bases; junction bases not matched to a gene: 3. The CDR3 DNA reads as TGTGCCAGCAGTCGGACTAGCGGGATATACGAGCAGTACTTC. Translated, it gives CASSRTSGIYEQYF.

This chain joins TRBV19 and TRBJ2-1; 8 nucleotides agree with TRBD2. Trimming cost V 0 bases and J 3 bases; bases outside gene matches: 4. This CDR3 is 16 amino acids long. In germline, CDR1 is LNHDA, CDR2 SQIVND (reference sequence). Here the CDR3 reads CASSIEGTRVYNEQFF. CDR3 sequence (DNA): TGTGCCAGTAGTATAGAAGGGACTAGAGTCTACAATGAGCAGTTCTTC.

The chain links TRBV7-8 to TRBJ1-1, with TRBD1 matching 10 bases. Germline V gene lookup returns CDR1 SGHVS and CDR2 FQNEAQ. V shed 3 bases, J shed 6 bases, and the junction held 7 bases outside the gene matches. This CDR3 has 15 amino acids. The CDR3 DNA reads as TGTGCCAGCAGCTTGTTGGACAGGGGGAAGCCTGAAGCTTTCTTT. Amino acids: CASSLLDRGKPEAFF.

V and J are TRBV10-3 and TRBJ1-4, with D perhaps matching TRBD1 (5 bases). The V gene lost 3 bases and the J gene lost 0 bases, with 8 bases spanning the gap. CDR1 and CDR2 from the germline V gene are ENHRY and SYGVKD. The CDR3 is made up of 15 amino acids. CDR3 bases: TGTGCCATCAGTGAAAGACAGACAACTAATGAAAAACTGTTTTTT. This encodes CAISERQTTNEKLFF.

J is TRBJ2-7 and V is TRBV27; maybe TRBD1 (7 bases). Trimming took 8 bases from V and 11 from J, leaving 10 bases between them. The CDR3 is 9 residues long. Germline assignment: CDR1 MNHEY and CDR2 SMNVEV (reference sequence). As DNA, the CDR3 is TGTGCCAGCGCGGGACAGAAGTACTTC. Its translation is CASAGQKYF.

The J gene is TRBJ1-3, the V gene TRBV18; possible D gene TRBD1, 5 bases. The V gene lost 0 bases and the J gene lost 2 bases, with 8 bases spanning the gap. The CDR3 is 15 amino acids. In germline, CDR1 is KGHSH, CDR2 LQKENI. CDR3 in amino acids: CASSPPSGPGNTIYF. The CDR3 nucleotides are TGTGCCAGCTCACCACCGTCAGGGCCTGGAAACACCATATATTTT.

The CDR3 spells CASSEPLINQPQHF. CDR3 DNA sequence: TGTGCCAGCAGCGAACCACTGATCAATCAGCCCCAGCATTTT. This chain uses TRBV6-1 with TRBJ1-5; D is unresolved. V was clipped by 6 bases and J by 3 bases, with 12 bases between them. The CDR3 is 14 residues long. Per the germline V gene, CDR1 is MNHNS and CDR2 is SASEGT.

The rearrangement joins TRBV4-2 to TRBJ1-4, with a weak D call TRBD1 (5 bases). This CDR3 has 12 amino acids. Looked up from germline, CDR1 is LGHNA and CDR2 is YNFKEQ. Trimming pared 4 bases from V and 8 bases from J, leaving 8 bases between. The CDR3, as DNA: TGTGCCAGCAGCCCTGGGGCGGAAAAACTGTTTTTT. Translated, it gives CASSPGAEKLFF.

The chain carries TRBV7-2 and TRBJ2-6; 14 bases align to TRBD2. The CDR3 covers 18 residues. Germline V CDR1 and CDR2: SGHTA, FQGNSA. With 5 bases clipped from V and 3 bases from J, the junction kept 6 bases outside the gene matches. CDR3 residues: CASSPGLAGVGGANVLTF. The CDR3 nucleotides are TGTGCCAGCAGCCCGGGACTAGCGGGAGTTGGTGGGGCCAACGTCCTGACTTTC.

V gene TRBV6-5 combines with J gene TRBJ1-2, with D uncertain. The CDR3 sequence is 15 residues long. V shed 6 bases and J shed 7 bases, with 21 bases lying between them. Per the germline V gene, CDR1 is MNHEY and CDR2 is SVGAGI. DNA of the CDR3: TGTGCCAGCAGCCTCTCGCGGGTGGGGAACGGTGGCTACACCTTC. Amino acids: CASSLSRVGNGGYTF.

The chain uses TRBV7-6 and TRBJ1-5; 8 nucleotides align to TRBD1. Germline V gene sequence: CDR1 SGHVS, CDR2 FNYEAQ. V trimming: 5 bases; J trimming: 5 bases; junction bases outside the gene matches: 5. The length of the CDR3 is 14 residues. CDR3 protein: CASSPGQGDQPQHF. The CDR3 nucleotides are TGTGCCAGCAGCCCCGGACAGGGCGATCAGCCCCAGCATTTT.

V and J are TRBV5-1 and TRBJ2-7; 16 nucleotides align to TRBD2. This CDR3 contains 19 residues. CDR1 and CDR2 from the germline V gene are SGHRS and YFSETQ. V shed 4 bases and J 7 bases; nucleotides not matched to a gene: 17. The CDR3 sequence: CASSQGQGTSGRVPREQYF. The CDR3 nucleotides read TGCGCCAGCAGCCAGGGACAGGGGACTAGCGGGAGGGTACCGCGGGAGCAGTACTTC.

The CDR3 DNA reads TGCGCCAGCAGCCAACGAGGGGCGGGACCCTACAATGAGCAGTTCTTC. It specifies CASSQRGAGPYNEQFF. The chain carries TRBV4-1 and TRBJ2-1; D might be TRBD2 (6 bases). Trimming removed 2 bases from V and 2 bases from J, with 13 bases in between. The CDR3 contains 16 residues. The germline CDR1 and CDR2 sequences are MGHRA and YSYEKL.

This clone qualifies as medium-sized. V usage is TRBV10-2 and J usage is TRBJ2-7, with a tentative D call TRBD2 (5 bases). V dropped 0 bases and J dropped 3 bases, with 9 bases sitting between them. CDR1 and CDR2 (germline): WSHSY, SAAADI. There are 14 residues in the CDR3. The CDR3 sequence is CASSESGLGYEQYF. The CDR3 DNA follows: TGCGCCAGCAGTGAGTCTGGACTGGGCTACGAGCAGTACTTC.

V is TRBV27 and J is TRBJ2-7; D is possibly TRBD1 (6 bases). Trimming stripped 5 bases from V and 0 bases from J, with 14 bases between. Germline CDR1 MNHEY, CDR2 SMNVEV (reference sequence). The CDR3 has 15 amino acids. The CDR3 sequence: CASSGSDRSSYEQYF. The CDR3 bases are TGTGCCAGCAGTGGATCGGACAGAAGCTCCTACGAGCAGTACTTC.

The V gene is TRBV19, the J gene TRBJ2-2; weak D call: TRBD2 (5 bases). Trimming pared 5 bases from V and 0 bases from J, leaving 13 bases between. From germline, CDR1 is LNHDA and CDR2 SQIVND (reference sequence). The CDR3 covers 16 residues. The CDR3 reads CASSPLAEANTGELFF. CDR3 coding DNA: TGTGCCAGTAGTCCATTGGCGGAGGCGAACACCGGGGAGCTGTTTTTT.

The chain uses TRBV6-1 and TRBJ2-7; TRBD1 might be the D (6 bases). Germline V gene lookup returns CDR1 MNHNS and CDR2 SASEGT. V lost 6 bases, J lost 2 bases, and 8 bases lay in between. This CDR3 is 12 amino acids long. The CDR3 is CASSRDTYEQYF. The DNA for the CDR3 is TGTGCCAGCAGCCGGGACACCTACGAGCAGTACTTC.

The V call is TRBV29-1, the J call TRBJ2-4; D remains unclear. Germline V gene sequence: CDR1 SQVTM, CDR2 ANQGSEA. The V and J ends lost 1 base and 6 bases respectively, with 10 bases between them. This CDR3 has 13 residues. The DNA of the CDR3 is TGCAGCGTTGAAGGTGAGGCCCGAAACATTCAGTACTTC. Protein sequence: CSVEGEARNIQYF.

This clone was observed once. The rearrangement uses TRBV7-9 and TRBJ2-7; tentative D call: TRBD2 (5 bases). Per the germline V gene, CDR1 is SEHNR and CDR2 is FQNEAQ (reference sequence). The CDR3 has 13 amino acids. Trimming stripped 4 bases from V and 6 bases from J, with 13 bases between. The CDR3 reads CASSYSPGSEQYF. The CDR3 DNA is TGTGCCAGCAGCTACAGCCCTGGGAGCGAGCAGTACTTC.

V usage is TRBV5-1 and J usage is TRBJ2-7; 9 positions match TRBD1. The trim removed 0 bases at V and 3 bases at J, leaving 4 bases unmatched. The CDR3 length is 15 residues. Per germline, CDR1 SGHRS and CDR2 YFSETQ. CDR3 in amino acids: CASSLGGTGNYEQYF. In DNA form, the CDR3 reads TGCGCCAGCAGCTTGGGGGGGACAGGGAACTACGAGCAGTACTTC.

CDR3 protein: CASSTRGQGSGQPQHF. The CDR3 DNA reads as TGTGCCAGCAGTACCCGGGGACAGGGGTCCGGCCAGCCCCAGCATTTT. This chain uses TRBV28 with TRBJ1-5; the match to TRBD1 covers 10 bases. Germline CDR1 reads MDHEN; CDR2 reads SYDVKM. This CDR3 comprises 16 residues. Trimming took 5 bases from V and 7 from J; bases not matched to a gene: 11.

V usage is TRBV5-6 and J usage is TRBJ1-2; D unclear. There are 16 residues in the CDR3. In germline, CDR1 is SGHDT, CDR2 YYEEEE. V was cut by 2 bases and J by 3 bases, with 17 bases left in between. CDR3 amino acids: CASSFLGPTGDYGYTF. The CDR3, as DNA: TGTGCCAGCAGCTTCCTTGGGCCGACCGGCGACTATGGCTACACCTTC.

The chain links TRBV6-4 to TRBJ1-1, with TRBD1 identical over 8 bases. Germline CDR1 MRHNA, CDR2 SNTAGT. The CDR3 loop spans 15 amino acids. V lost 1 base to trimming and J lost 4 bases; unmatched junction nucleotides: 5. CDR3 DNA: TGTGCCAGCAGTGACTGGGACAGGTGGGTCACTGAAGCTTTCTTT. It yields the protein CASSDWDRWVTEAFF.

The chain is built from TRBV7-9 and TRBJ2-3, with TRBD2 matching over 7 bases. The V gene's germline CDR1 is SEHNR and CDR2 FQNEAQ (reference sequence). This CDR3 has 12 residues. The V gene end was trimmed by 5 bases and the J gene end by 6 bases; junction bases not matched to a gene: 2. This CDR3 is CASSELADTQYF. DNA of the CDR3: TGTGCCAGCAGCGAACTAGCGGATACGCAGTATTTT.

The chain links TRBV11-3 to TRBJ2-2; 8 bases align to TRBD1. Germline values: CDR1 SGHNT, CDR2 YENEEA. The CDR3 extends over 14 amino acids. V trimming: 6 bases; J trimming: 4 bases; junction bases outside the gene matches: 4. The CDR3 region is CASREQGGTGELFF. The CDR3 DNA reads TGTGCCAGCAGGGAACAGGGGGGCACCGGGGAGCTGTTTTTT. The full variable domain, with the rest looked up from reference TRBV11-3 and TRBJ2-2, is EAGVVQSPRYKIIEKKQPVAFWCNPISGHNTLYWYLQNLGQGPELLIRYENEEAVDDSQLPKDRFSAERLKGVDSTLKIQPAELGDSAVYLCASREQGGTGELFFGEGSRLTVL.

V usage is TRBV5-8 and J usage is TRBJ2-2; maybe TRBD2 (5 bases). V was trimmed by 3 bases and J by 4 bases, leaving 10 bases between them. Germline V gives CDR1 SGHTS, CDR2 YDEGEE. The CDR3 is 14 amino acids. CDR3 sequence: CASSSGIPTGELFF. In DNA, the CDR3 is TGTGCCAGCAGCTCCGGGATCCCCACCGGGGAGCTGTTTTTT.